Listed below are T cell receptor beta chains from one sample, sequenced in a study of blood T cell repertoires in COVID-19. Here immunoSEQ multiplex PCR was the method, and the copy in TCRdb shows in-frame clones only, minus some. The table includes a few hundred thousand clones, roughly 85% detected once. The sequenced sample was peripheral blood. All receptors come from a man between 60 and 70 years old who had recovered from COVID-19. Each CDR3 is given with its conserved first and last residue. The order of the fields is J gene, D gene, CDR3 length, V gene, clone size, CDR3 protein, CDR3 DNA. A D gene is named only where the DNA matches it firmly. Part of the rows lack a size; the others show once, few, many or a class for expanded clones.

>TRBJ2-7|-|17|TRBV14|-
CASSQERTADFSYEQYF
TGTGCCAGCAGCCAAGAAAGGACAGCAGATTTCTCCTACGAGCAGTACTTC
>TRBJ2-5|-|13|TRBV18|-
CASHDGQQETQYF
TGTGCCAGCCATGATGGACAGCAAGAGACCCAGTACTTC
>TRBJ1-4|TRBD1|15|TRBV4-1|-
CASSPRQGRTEKLFF
TGCGCCAGCAGCCCCCGACAGGGGCGGACTGAAAAACTGTTTTTT
>TRBJ2-7|TRBD2|12|TRBV29-1|-
CSVVSGSREQYF
TGCAGCGTTGTTAGCGGGAGTCGCGAGCAGTACTTC
>TRBJ1-6|-|14|TRBV19|-
CASSQNRFASPLHF
TGTGCCAGTAGTCAAAACAGGTTTGCTTCACCCCTCCACTTT
>TRBJ1-2|TRBD1|13|TRBV12-3/TRBV12-4|-
CASSRDRVLGYTF
TGTGCCAGCAGTCGAGACAGGGTTTTAGGCTACACCTTC
>TRBJ1-5|-|13|TRBV24-1|-
CATAGWGNQPQHF
TGTGCCACCGCAGGGTGGGGCAATCAGCCCCAGCATTTT
>TRBJ2-1|-|16|TRBV7-6|-
CASSPLAGASYNEQFF
TGTGCCAGCAGCCCTCTTGCAGGGGCCTCCTACAATGAGCAGTTCTTC
>TRBJ2-3|TRBD2|17|TRBV5-6|-
CASSWLTSGGATDTQYF
TGTGCCAGCAGCTGGCTGACTAGCGGGGGGGCGACAGATACGCAGTATTTT
>TRBJ2-5|-|14|TRBV3-1/TRBV3-2|-
CASSHRSAVGTQYF
TGTGCCAGCAGCCATCGATCAGCGGTGGGGACCCAGTACTTC
>TRBJ2-2|-|17|TRBV7-9|-
CASSHGLFNRPPGELFF
TGTGCCAGCAGCCATGGACTCTTCAATCGTCCTCCGGGGGAGCTGTTTTTT
>TRBJ1-1|-|16|TRBV7-6|-
CASSTMAGSPNTEAFF
TGTGCCAGCAGCACTATGGCCGGGTCCCCAAACACTGAAGCTTTCTTT
>TRBJ2-3|-|18|TRBV3-1/TRBV3-2|-
CASSHPIGGGAITDTQYF
TGTGCCAGCAGCCACCCAATAGGGGGCGGGGCTATCACAGATACGCAGTATTTT
>TRBJ1-2|TRBD1|16|TRBV10-3|once
CAISESSGGWDYGYTF
TGTGCCATCAGTGAGTCCTCAGGGGGTTGGGACTATGGCTACACCTTC
>TRBJ2-3|TRBD2|17|TRBV3-1/TRBV3-2|once
CASSQDNRLAATDTQYF
TGTGCCAGCAGCCAAGATAACAGACTAGCGGCCACAGATACGCAGTATTTT
>TRBJ1-5|-|13|TRBV6-5|-
CASSRLSNQPQHF
TGTGCCAGCAGTCGACTGAGCAATCAGCCCCAGCATTTT
>TRBJ2-5|-|15|TRBV18|-
CASSPLTDNQETQYF
TGTGCCAGCTCACCTCTTACAGACAACCAAGAGACCCAGTACTTC
>TRBJ2-2|-|13|TRBV6-5|-
CASSRRDTGELFF
TGTGCCAGCAGTCGCCGGGACACCGGGGAGCTGTTTTTT
>TRBJ1-1|-|16|TRBV28|-
CASSLGGNGPSRVAFF
TGTGCCAGCAGTTTAGGCGGCAACGGCCCCTCTCGGGTGGCTTTCTTT
>TRBJ1-1|-|16|TRBV7-6|-
CASSLGPQKGGAEAFF
TGTGCCAGCAGCTTAGGGCCCCAAAAGGGGGGGGCTGAAGCTTTCTTT
>TRBJ2-3|-|17|TRBV5-1|-
CASSWTWPPPNTDTQYF
TGCGCCAGCAGCTGGACATGGCCCCCACCGAACACAGATACGCAGTATTTT
>TRBJ1-1|-|15|TRBV3-1/TRBV3-2|-
CASSQDRLSSRGAFF
TGTGCCAGCAGCCAAGATAGACTATCGTCGCGGGGAGCTTTCTTT
>TRBJ2-3|-|17|TRBV19|once
CASSIRTRLARTDTQYF
TGTGCCAGTAGTATAAGGACCCGGCTAGCGAGAACAGATACGCAGTATTTT
>TRBJ2-3|-|12|TRBV19|-
CASQGNGDTQYF
TGTGCCAGTCAGGGAAACGGAGATACGCAGTATTTT
>TRBJ2-7|-|13|TRBV29-1|-
CSVGQEQWSEQYF
TGCAGCGTTGGACAGGAGCAATGGTCCGAGCAGTACTTC